This T cell receptor (beta chain) was obtained from a study of cytomegalovirus exposure and HLA in healthy donors. The PCR made use of 60 Vbeta and 13 Jbeta primers. Sequencing was performed with immunoSEQ multiplex PCR; in TCRdb, only in-frame clones are kept and a portion is missing. The sample lists some 77,000 clones; 80% were seen once. V lost 8 bases and J lost 1, with 17 bases in between. The CDR3 covers 15 residues. Per germline, CDR1 KGHSH and CDR2 LQKENI. The TCR was taken from a man aged 50 to 59 in good health and CMV-seropositive. The sequenced sample was PBMCs. The J gene is TRBJ1-1, the V gene TRBV18; D not resolved. The CDR3 is CASQSRVRGNTEAFF. The CDR3 DNA reads TGTGCCAGCCAGAGTCGGGTGCGAGGGAACACTGAAGCTTTCTTT.